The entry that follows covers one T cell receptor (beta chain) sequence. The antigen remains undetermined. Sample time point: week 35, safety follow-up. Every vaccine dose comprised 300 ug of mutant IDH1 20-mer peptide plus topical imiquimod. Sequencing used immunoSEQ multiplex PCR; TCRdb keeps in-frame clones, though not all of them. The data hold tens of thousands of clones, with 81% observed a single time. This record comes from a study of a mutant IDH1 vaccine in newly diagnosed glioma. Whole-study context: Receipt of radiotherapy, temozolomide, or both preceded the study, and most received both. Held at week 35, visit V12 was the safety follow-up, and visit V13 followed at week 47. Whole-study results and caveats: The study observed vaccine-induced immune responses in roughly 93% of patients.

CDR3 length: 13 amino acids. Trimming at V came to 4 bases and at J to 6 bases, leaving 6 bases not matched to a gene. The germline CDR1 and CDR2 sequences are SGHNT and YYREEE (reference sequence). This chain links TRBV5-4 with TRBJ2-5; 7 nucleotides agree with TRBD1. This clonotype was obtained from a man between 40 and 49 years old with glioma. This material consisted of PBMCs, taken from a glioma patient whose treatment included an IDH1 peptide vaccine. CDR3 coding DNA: TGTGCCAGCAGCCGGGACAGTGAAAAGACCCAGTACTTC. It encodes CASSRDSEKTQYF.